The present TCR beta chain was sequenced within a study of molecular identifiers for immune sequencing clone quantification. As for the study in general: In the replicates, RNA derived from about 19,000 or 110,000 naive CD8 cells was divided into five parts, and four were sequenced.

Libraries for naive CD8 T cells, which were made from 20,000 to 1,000,000 sorted cells, drew on 10%, 30% or 50% of the RNA. The CDR3 sequence is 16 residues long. Trimming took off 0 bases at V and 1 base at J, with 12 bases between the two ends. CDR1 and CDR2 from the germline V gene are SGDLS and YYNGEE. Library preparation followed earlier protocols using designated TCR primers. Each CDR3 protein is one row after TCRdb ran MiXCR on the PCR reads. The sample yields hundreds of thousands of distinct CDR3 sequences, 20% to 25% seen once. This clonotype came up many times. The source material was naive CD8+ T cells from blood, with Jurkat cell RNA spiked in. As to subset: FACS-sorted CD8+CD4-CCR7+CD45RA+ naive T cells. This receptor was identified in a human donor in good health. Some libraries in this study had Jurkat cell RNA spiked in. This chain uses TRBV9 with TRBJ2-3, with D possibly being TRBD1 or TRBD2 (6 bases each). Written as DNA, the CDR3 is TGTGCCAGCAGCGTAGGGTCGGGGGCCGGCACAGATACGCAGTATTTT. It codes for CASSVGSGAGTDTQYF. The full variable domain, with the rest looked up from reference TRBV9 and TRBJ2-3, is DSGVTQTPKHLITATGQRVTLRCSPRSGDLSVYWYQQSLDQGLQFLIQYYNGEERAKGNILERFSAQQFPDLHSELNLSSLELGDSALYFCASSVGSGAGTDTQYFGPGTRLTVL.